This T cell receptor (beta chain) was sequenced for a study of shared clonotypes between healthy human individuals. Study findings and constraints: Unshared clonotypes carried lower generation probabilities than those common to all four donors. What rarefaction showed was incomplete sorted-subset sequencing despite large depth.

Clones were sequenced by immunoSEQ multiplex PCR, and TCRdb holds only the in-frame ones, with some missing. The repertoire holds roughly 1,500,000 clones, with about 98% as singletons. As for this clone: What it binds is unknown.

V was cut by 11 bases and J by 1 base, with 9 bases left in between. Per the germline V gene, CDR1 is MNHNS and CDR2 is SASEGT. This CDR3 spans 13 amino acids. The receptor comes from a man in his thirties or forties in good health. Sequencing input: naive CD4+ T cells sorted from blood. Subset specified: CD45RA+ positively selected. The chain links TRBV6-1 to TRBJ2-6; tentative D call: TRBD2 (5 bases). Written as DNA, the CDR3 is TGTGCCTGCCGGGGTTCTGGGGCCAACGTCCTGACTTTC. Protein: CACRGSGANVLTF.